This entry features one T cell receptor beta chain sequence. The antigen it recognizes is unknown. No base quality values were provided; no much bigger clone lies one nucleotide off. Sequencing relied on an Illumina NovaSeq 6000. TCRalpha and TCRbeta cDNA libraries were constructed by 5'RACE with constant-segment primers, with sample barcodes and unique molecular identifiers being introduced. Trizol reagent was used to extract RNA from every sample. Amplification of the libraries took two PCR steps, and the second step added a second sample barcode plus Illumina TruSeq adapters. The libraries were sequenced on an Illumina NovaSeq using 2 x 150 bp paired-end reads. In the paper's pipeline: With migec v1.2.7, reads were demultiplexed and then collapsed into UMI-guided consensus sequences. Using mixcr v2.1.11, UMI consensuses were aligned to TRA and TRB V and J templates and then assembled into clonotypes. Expanded or contracted clonotypes were those called significant by both edgeR and NoisET, with noise models trained on biological replicates. For edgeR calls, the cutoffs were a false discovery rate-adjusted p below 0.01 and a log2 fold-change threshold of 1. As an exploratory analysis of dynamics, max-normalized trajectories of the 1000 most abundant clonotypes were examined by PCA with hierarchical clustering. Separately sequenced CD4+ and CD8+ repertoires were used to assign the CD4 or CD8 phenotype of responding clones. Through fastp at Q25 and MiXCR, TCRdb rebuilt clones from the public reads, retaining in-frame beta chains. Each record represents a unique CDR3 protein, reported with the most common genes and DNA among its rows. What appears here as the V and J calls and clone size reflects TCRdb's work, not the paper's. In this sample the table shows some 410,000 distinct CDR3 sequences, 20% to 30% of which occur a single time. The ten largest clonotypes hold 10% to 15% of the sample.

Ficoll-Paque density gradient centrifugation was the method used to isolate PBMCs. This sample stems from a study of T-cell memory formation after mild COVID-19 (dated by TCRdb to the early 2020s). Some background on the complete study: TCR sequence clusters from the two donors were found to be largely donor specific. T-cell clones expanding and contracting after mild COVID-19 in two donors were tracked by longitudinal TCRalpha and TCRbeta repertoire sequencing. The cohort was made up of two young adult volunteers, one female and one male, who were previously healthy. General conclusions and limits of the study: Clones contracting from day 15 to 85 had balanced CD4/CD8 phenotypes, while a second wave expanding from day 15 to 37 was biased towards CD4+. Only a couple of mild cases were covered in the study, and larger cohorts including severe cases with pre-infection samples were considered necessary. Some responding clones were detected in pre-infection memory, which suggested that pre-existing cross-reactive memory T cells had joined the SARS-CoV-2 response. Contracting CD4+ clones were found mainly in CM and EM memory subsets, while CD8+ clones were enriched in EMRA. SARS-CoV-2 specificity of the second-wave clones peaking on day 37 was not confirmed.

The V and J ends are trimmed by 3 bases and 3 bases, leaving 16 bases between them. From the cysteine up to the phenylalanine, the CDR3 has a length of 16 residues. Here the CDR3 DNA is all that survives: 48 bases in frame from base 1. CDR1 is given as KGHSH and CDR2 as LQKENI, both from the germline V gene. This sequence uses TRBV18 and TRBJ2-3; the D call is possibly TRBD1 or TRBD2, each sharing 5 bases. This sequence was found in an adult woman who had mild COVID-19 (a few samples of this study predate the infection). The sample titles of this study are shuffled in the database, so cell type and time point are left out; the donor was told from shared clones. The sequenced material came from PBMCs or a T cell subset sorted from them (not recorded which). The DNA is TGTGCCAGCTCACCTATTCCGGGACGGAAAACAGATACGCAGTATTTT. Translation gives CASSPIPGRKTDTQYF.